This is a list of T cell receptor beta chains from one sample in a study of blood T cell repertoires in COVID-19. Sequenced by immunoSEQ multiplex PCR; TCRdb stores in-frame clones only, minus some. Of approximately 350,000 clones in the sample, about 83% were seen once. Sequenced sample: peripheral blood. These receptor sequences come from a man aged 25-45 years with active or convalescent COVID-19. Both conserved end residues are part of each CDR3. A D gene is named only where the DNA matches it firmly. Size is omitted from some rows. Given values are once, few, many or a class for expanded clones.

cdr3_length: 14; v_call: TRBV9; j_call: TRBJ1-5; clone_size: -; d_call: TRBD1; cdr3_aa: CASSATGVYQPQHF; cdr3_nt: TGTGCCAGCAGCGCCACAGGGGTTTACCAGCCCCAGCATTTT
cdr3_length: 16; v_call: TRBV6-5; j_call: TRBJ2-2; clone_size: -; d_call: TRBD2; cdr3_aa: CASSYQAGVTTGELFF; cdr3_nt: TGTGCCAGCAGTTACCAGGCGGGAGTTACCACCGGGGAGCTGTTTTTT
cdr3_length: 13; v_call: TRBV6-6; j_call: TRBJ1-2; clone_size: -; d_call: -; cdr3_aa: CASSRHNEGGYTF; cdr3_nt: TGTGCCAGCAGCCGACATAACGAGGGTGGCTACACCTTC
cdr3_length: 14; v_call: TRBV5-1; j_call: TRBJ2-5; clone_size: -; d_call: TRBD2; cdr3_aa: CASSYTSGKETQYF; cdr3_nt: TGCGCCAGCAGCTACACTAGCGGGAAAGAGACCCAGTACTTC
cdr3_length: 14; v_call: TRBV11-2; j_call: TRBJ2-7; clone_size: -; d_call: -; cdr3_aa: CASSLGAGPYEQYF; cdr3_nt: TGTGCCAGCAGCTTAGGGGCGGGACCCTACGAGCAGTACTTC
cdr3_length: 19; v_call: TRBV5-1; j_call: TRBJ1-6; clone_size: -; d_call: TRBD1; cdr3_aa: CASSPEGQGRSSYNSPLHF; cdr3_nt: TGCGCCAGCAGCCCGGAGGGACAGGGGAGGTCGTCGTATAATTCACCCCTCCACTTT
cdr3_length: 10; v_call: TRBV20-1; j_call: TRBJ1-1; clone_size: -; d_call: -; cdr3_aa: CSAWDNGAFF; cdr3_nt: TGCAGTGCCTGGGACAATGGGGCTTTCTTT
cdr3_length: 13; v_call: TRBV4-1; j_call: TRBJ2-3; clone_size: once; d_call: -; cdr3_aa: CASSQETRDTQYF; cdr3_nt: TGCGCCAGCAGCCAAGAAACGCGAGATACGCAGTATTTT
cdr3_length: 15; v_call: TRBV3-1/TRBV3-2; j_call: TRBJ1-4; clone_size: -; d_call: -; cdr3_aa: CASSPRGGGGEKLFF; cdr3_nt: TGTGCCAGCAGCCCTCGCGGGGGCGGAGGAGAAAAACTGTTTTTT
cdr3_length: 14; v_call: TRBV18; j_call: TRBJ1-3; clone_size: -; d_call: -; cdr3_aa: CASSPGGYGNTIYF; cdr3_nt: TGTGCCAGCTCACCGGGGGGATATGGAAACACCATATATTTT
cdr3_length: 14; v_call: TRBV10-3; j_call: TRBJ2-7; clone_size: -; d_call: -; cdr3_aa: CAISREGGLNEQYF; cdr3_nt: TGTGCCATCAGCCGTGAGGGGGGGTTAAACGAGCAGTACTTC
cdr3_length: 18; v_call: TRBV12-2; j_call: TRBJ2-3; clone_size: once; d_call: -; cdr3_aa: CASRLAGGAGDGTDTQYF; cdr3_nt: TGTGCAAGTCGCTTAGCGGGTGGCGCGGGAGATGGCACAGATACGCAGTATTTT